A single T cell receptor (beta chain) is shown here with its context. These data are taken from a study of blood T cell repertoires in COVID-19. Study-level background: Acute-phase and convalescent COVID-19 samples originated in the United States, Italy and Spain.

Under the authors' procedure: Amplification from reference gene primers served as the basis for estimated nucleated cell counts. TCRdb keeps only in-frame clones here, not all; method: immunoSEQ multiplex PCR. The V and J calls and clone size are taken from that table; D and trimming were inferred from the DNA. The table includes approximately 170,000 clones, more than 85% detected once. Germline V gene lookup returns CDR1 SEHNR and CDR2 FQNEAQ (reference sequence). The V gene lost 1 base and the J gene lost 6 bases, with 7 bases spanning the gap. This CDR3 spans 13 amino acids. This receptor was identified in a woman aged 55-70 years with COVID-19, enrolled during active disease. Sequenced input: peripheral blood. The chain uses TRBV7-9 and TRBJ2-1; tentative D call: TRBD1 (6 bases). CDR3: CASSLGDTNEQFF. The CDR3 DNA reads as TGTGCCAGCAGCTTAGGGGACACCAATGAGCAGTTCTTC.